This TCR beta chain was recorded in a study of T cells after yellow fever vaccination. This clonotype occurred many times. Trimming took 1 base from V and 0 from J; bases not matched to a gene: 8. Germline CDR1 reads DFQATT; CDR2 reads SNEGSKA (reference sequence). The CDR3 spans 18 residues. MiXCR, run by TCRdb on the 5' RACE reads, gives a single entry per CDR3 protein. Here the sample spans some 110,000 distinct CDR3 sequences, nearly 7.5% being singletons. This TCR was sampled from a man between 18 and 35 years old who received the YFV17D yellow fever vaccine. The chain combines TRBV20-1 with TRBJ2-2; 10 bases map to TRBD2. The sequencing here drew on CD4+ T cells sorted from PBMCs, taken 9 to 10 days after the first yellow fever vaccination. The CDR3 bases are TGCAGTGCTAGAGTAGCGGGGGGCCACTTCGCGAACACCGGGGAGCTGTTTTTT. This sequence encodes CSARVAGGHFANTGELFF.